This TCR beta chain was documented in a study of glioma-infiltrating T cells after dendritic cell vaccination. Primers: 60 V beta forward and 13 J beta reverse. Some clones are missing from TCRdb's copy, which holds only in-frame ones; the method was immunoSEQ multiplex PCR. The table has about 65,000 clones, around nine tenths seen once. As for time point: after dendritic cell vaccination, including at tumor progression/relapse. None of the glioblastoma patients had an isocitrate dehydrogenase mutation. The CDR3 covers 16 residues. The germline V gene has CDR1 SGHDN and CDR2 FVKESK. Between the trimmed V and J ends, which lost 3 bases and 1 base, there was a span of 13 bases.

The J gene is TRBJ2-1, the V gene TRBV14; D may be TRBD2 (5 bases). This specimen was blood, taken after dendritic cell vaccination. The sequence was obtained from a human donor with glioblastoma. CDR3 DNA: TGTGCCAGCAGCCATCGGGGAGCTTCTTCCTACAATGAGCAGTTCTTC. This translates into CASSHRGASSYNEQFF.